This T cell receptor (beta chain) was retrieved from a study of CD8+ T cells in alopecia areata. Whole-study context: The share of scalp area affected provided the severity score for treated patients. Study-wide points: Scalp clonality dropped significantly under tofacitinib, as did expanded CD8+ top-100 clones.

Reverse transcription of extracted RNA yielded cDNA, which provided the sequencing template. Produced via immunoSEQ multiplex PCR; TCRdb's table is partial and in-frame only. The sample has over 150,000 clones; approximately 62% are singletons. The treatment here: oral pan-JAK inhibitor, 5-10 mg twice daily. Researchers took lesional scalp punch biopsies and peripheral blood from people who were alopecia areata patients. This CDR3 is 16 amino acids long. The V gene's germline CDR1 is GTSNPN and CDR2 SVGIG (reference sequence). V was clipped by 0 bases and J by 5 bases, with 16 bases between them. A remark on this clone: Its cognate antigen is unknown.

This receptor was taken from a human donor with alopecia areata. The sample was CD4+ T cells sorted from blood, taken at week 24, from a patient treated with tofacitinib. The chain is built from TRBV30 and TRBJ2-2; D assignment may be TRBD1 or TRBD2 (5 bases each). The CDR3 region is CAWSVRVSGRTGELFF. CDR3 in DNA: TGTGCCTGGAGTGTACGGGTGTCAGGGAGAACCGGGGAGCTGTTTTTT.